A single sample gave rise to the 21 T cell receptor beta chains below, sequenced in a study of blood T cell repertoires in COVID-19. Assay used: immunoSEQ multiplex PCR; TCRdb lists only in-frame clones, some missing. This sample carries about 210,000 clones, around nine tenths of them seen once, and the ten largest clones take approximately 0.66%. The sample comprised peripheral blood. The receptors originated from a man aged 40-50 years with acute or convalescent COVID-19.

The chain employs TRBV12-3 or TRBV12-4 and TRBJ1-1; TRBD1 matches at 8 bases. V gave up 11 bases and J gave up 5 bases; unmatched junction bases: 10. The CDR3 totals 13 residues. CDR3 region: CAGSGTGGTEAFF. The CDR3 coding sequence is TGTGCCGGATCCGGGACAGGTGGAACTGAAGCTTTCTTT.

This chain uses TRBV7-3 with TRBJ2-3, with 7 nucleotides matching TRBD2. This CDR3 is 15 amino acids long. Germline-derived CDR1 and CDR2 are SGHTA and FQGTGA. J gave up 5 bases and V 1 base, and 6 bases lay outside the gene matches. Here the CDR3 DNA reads TGTGCCAGCAGCTTAATGGCGGGAGTTCTAGATACGCAGTATTTT. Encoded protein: CASSLMAGVLDTQYF. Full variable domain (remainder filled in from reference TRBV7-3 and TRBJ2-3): GAGVSQTPSNKVTEKGKYVELRCDPISGHTALYWYRQSLGQGPEFLIYFQGTGAADDSGLPNDRFFAVRPEGSVSTLKIQRTERGDSAVYLCASSLMAGVLDTQYFGPGTRLTVL.

The CDR3 DNA sequence: TGTGCCATCAGTGCCGGGACAGGGGGCGACGAGCAGTACTTC. The encoded protein is CAISAGTGGDEQYF. The J gene is TRBJ2-7, the V gene TRBV10-3; 12 nucleotides line up with TRBD1. From germline, CDR1 is ENHRY and CDR2 SYGVKD. V lost 4 bases to trimming and J lost 5 bases; unmatched junction nucleotides: 3. The CDR3 length is 14 residues.

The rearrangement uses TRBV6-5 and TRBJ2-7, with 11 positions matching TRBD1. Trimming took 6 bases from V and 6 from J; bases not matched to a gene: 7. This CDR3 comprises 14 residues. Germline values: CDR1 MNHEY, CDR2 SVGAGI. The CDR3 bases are TGTGCCAGCAGCCCCCGGGGACAGGGGGTCGAGCAGTACTTC. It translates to CASSPRGQGVEQYF.

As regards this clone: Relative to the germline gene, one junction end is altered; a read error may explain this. CDR3 bases: TGTGCTAGCAGCTTAGGACAGGCAAAAGGCACAGATACGCAGTATTTT. Amino acid sequence: CASSLGQAKGTDTQYF. V is TRBV7-7 and J is TRBJ2-3, with TRBD1 identical over 7 bases. Germline CDR1 SSHAT, CDR2 FNYEAQ (reference sequence). The CDR3 totals 16 residues. Using reference TRBV7-7 and TRBJ2-3 for the parts outside the CDR3, the full variable domain is GAGVSQSPRYKVTKRGQDVTLRCDPISSHATLYWYQQALGQGPEFLTYFNYEAQPDKSGLPSDRFSAERPEGSISTLTIQRTEQRDSAMYRCASSLGQAKGTDTQYFGPGTRLTVL.

CDR3 in amino acids: CASKDRVNGNQPQHF. DNA of the CDR3: TGTGCCTCCAAAGACAGGGTCAATGGCAATCAGCCCCAGCATTTT. The chain carries TRBV19 and TRBJ1-5; 7 nucleotides align to TRBD1. V was pared by 11 bases and J by 2 bases, with 12 bases of the junction left unmatched. Germline CDR1 reads LNHDA; CDR2 reads SQIVND (reference sequence). The CDR3 has 15 amino acids.

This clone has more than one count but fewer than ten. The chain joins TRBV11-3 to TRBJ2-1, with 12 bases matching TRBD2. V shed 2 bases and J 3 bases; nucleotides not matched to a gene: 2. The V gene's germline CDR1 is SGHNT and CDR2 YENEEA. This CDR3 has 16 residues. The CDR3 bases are TGTGCCAGCAGCTTACTAGCGGGGGGGATCTACAATGAGCAGTTCTTC. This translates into CASSLLAGGIYNEQFF.

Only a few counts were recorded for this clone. The CDR3 is CASSQDLAGDSTDTQYF. In nucleotides, the CDR3 is TGTGCCAGCAGCCAAGATCTAGCGGGGGATAGCACAGATACGCAGTATTTT. The chain links TRBV4-2 to TRBJ2-3; TRBD2 matches 10 bases. CDR1 LGHNA and CDR2 YNFKEQ come from the germline V gene. This CDR3 comprises 17 residues. With V trimmed by 0 bases and J by 0 bases, 3 bases remained unmatched.

DNA for the CDR3: TGTGCCAGCTCACCGATGGGACAGGGTGGCTACGAGCAGTACTTC. Amino acid sequence: CASSPMGQGGYEQYF. This chain links TRBV18 with TRBJ2-7; 9 bases are shared with TRBD1. Trimming took 3 bases from V and 3 from J; bases not matched to a gene: 6. The CDR3 consists of 15 residues. Per the germline V gene, CDR1 is KGHSH and CDR2 is LQKENI. The full variable domain, rest sourced from reference TRBV18 and TRBJ2-7, is NAGVMQNPRHLVRRRGQEARLRCSPMKGHSHVYWYRQLPEEGLKFMVYLQKENIIDESGMPKERFSAEFPKEGPSILRIQQVVRGDSAAYFCASSPMGQGGYEQYFGPGTRLTVT.

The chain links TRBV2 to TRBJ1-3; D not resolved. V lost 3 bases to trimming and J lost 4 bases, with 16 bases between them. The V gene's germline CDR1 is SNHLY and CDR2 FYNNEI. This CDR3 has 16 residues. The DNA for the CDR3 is TGTGCCAGCAGTGATAAGAGGTTGAGGTCCGGAAACACCATATATTTT. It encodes CASSDKRLRSGNTIYF.

The CDR3 DNA reads as TGTGCCAGCAGCTTAAACCAGCGGGAGGTCCAAGAGACCCAGTACTTC. Translating it yields CASSLNQREVQETQYF. V and J are TRBV7-3 and TRBJ2-5; 9 nucleotides align to TRBD2. V lost 1 base, J lost 1 base, and 4 bases stayed unmatched. The CDR3 has 16 residues. Germline values: CDR1 SGHTA, CDR2 FQGTGA.

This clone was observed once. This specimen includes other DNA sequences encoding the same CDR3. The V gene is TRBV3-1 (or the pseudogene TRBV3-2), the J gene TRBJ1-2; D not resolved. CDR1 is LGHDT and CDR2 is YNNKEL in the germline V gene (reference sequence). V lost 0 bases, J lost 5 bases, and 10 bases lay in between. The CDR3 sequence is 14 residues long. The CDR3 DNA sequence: TGTGCCAGCAGCCAAGACGGCGGGGAATATGGCTACACCTTC. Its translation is CASSQDGGEYGYTF.

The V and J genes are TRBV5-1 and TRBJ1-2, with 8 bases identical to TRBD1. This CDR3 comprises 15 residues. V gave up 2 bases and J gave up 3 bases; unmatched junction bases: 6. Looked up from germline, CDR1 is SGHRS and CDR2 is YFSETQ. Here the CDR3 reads CASSFGQGGDYGYTF. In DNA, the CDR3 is TGCGCCAGCAGCTTTGGACAGGGCGGAGACTATGGCTACACCTTC.

DNA for the CDR3: TGTGCCAGTAGTAGGGGGGACAGCTCTGGAAACACCATATATTTT. Translated, it gives CASSRGDSSGNTIYF. The rearrangement uses TRBV19 and TRBJ1-3; 7 bases map to TRBD1. The CDR3 totals 15 residues. The V and J ends lost 4 bases and 0 bases, in that order; junction bases with no gene match: 3. CDR1 and CDR2 (germline): LNHDA, SQIVND (reference sequence). The full variable domain, completed using reference TRBV19 and TRBJ1-3, is DGGITQSPKYLFRKEGQNVTLSCEQNLNHDAMYWYRQDPGQGLRLIYYSQIVNDFQKGDIAEGYSVSREKKESFPLTVTSAQKNPTAFYLCASSRGDSSGNTIYFGEGSWLTVV.

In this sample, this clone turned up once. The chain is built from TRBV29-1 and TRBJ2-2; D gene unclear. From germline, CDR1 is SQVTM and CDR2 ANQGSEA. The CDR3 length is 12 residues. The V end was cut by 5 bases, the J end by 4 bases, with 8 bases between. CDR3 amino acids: CSVWVATGELFF. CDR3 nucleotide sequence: TGCAGCGTTTGGGTAGCCACCGGGGAGCTGTTTTTT.

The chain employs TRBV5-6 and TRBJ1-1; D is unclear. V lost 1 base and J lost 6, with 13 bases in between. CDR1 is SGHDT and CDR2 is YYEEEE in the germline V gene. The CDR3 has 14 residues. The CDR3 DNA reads TGTGCCAGCAGCTTGTCTTGGAGAAGCCCTGAAGCTTTCTTT. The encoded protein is CASSLSWRSPEAFF. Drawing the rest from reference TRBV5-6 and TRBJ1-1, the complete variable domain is DAGVTQSPTHLIKTRGQQVTLRCSPKSGHDTVSWYQQALGQGPQFIFQYYEEEERQRGNFPDRFSGHQFPNYSSELNVNALLLGDSALYLCASSLSWRSPEAFFGQGTRLTVV.

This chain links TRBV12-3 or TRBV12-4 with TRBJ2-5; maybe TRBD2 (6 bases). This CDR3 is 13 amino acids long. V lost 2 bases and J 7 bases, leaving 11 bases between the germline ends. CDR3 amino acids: CASSLSIGGTQYF. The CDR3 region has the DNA TGTGCCAGCAGTTTAAGTATCGGGGGGACCCAGTACTTC.

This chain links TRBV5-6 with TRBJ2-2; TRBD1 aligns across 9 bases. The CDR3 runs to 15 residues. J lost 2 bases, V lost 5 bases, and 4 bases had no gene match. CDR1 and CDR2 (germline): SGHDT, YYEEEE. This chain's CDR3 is CASRQTGGNTGELFF. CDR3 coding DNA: TGTGCCAGCAGACAAACAGGGGGCAACACCGGGGAGCTGTTTTTT.

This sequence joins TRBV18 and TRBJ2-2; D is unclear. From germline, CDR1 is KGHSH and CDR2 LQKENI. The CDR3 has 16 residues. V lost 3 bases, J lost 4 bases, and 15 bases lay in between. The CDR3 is CASSPARQYSTGELFF. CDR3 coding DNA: TGTGCCAGCTCACCGGCCAGGCAATACTCCACCGGGGAGCTGTTTTTT.

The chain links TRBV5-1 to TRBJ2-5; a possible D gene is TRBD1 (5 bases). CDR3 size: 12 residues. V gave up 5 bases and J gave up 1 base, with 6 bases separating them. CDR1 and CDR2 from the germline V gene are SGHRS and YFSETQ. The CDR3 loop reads CASRDTQETQYF. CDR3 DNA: TGCGCCAGCAGGGACACCCAAGAGACCCAGTACTTC. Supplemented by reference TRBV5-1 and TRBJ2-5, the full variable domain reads KAGVTQTPRYLIKTRGQQVTLSCSPISGHRSVSWYQQTPGQGLQFLFEYFSETQRNKGNFPGRFSGRQFSNSRSEMNVSTLELGDSALYLCASRDTQETQYFGPGTRLLVL.

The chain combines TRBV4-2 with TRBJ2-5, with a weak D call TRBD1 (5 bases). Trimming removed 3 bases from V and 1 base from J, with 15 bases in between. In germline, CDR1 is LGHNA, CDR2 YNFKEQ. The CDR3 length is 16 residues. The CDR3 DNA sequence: TGTGCCAGCAGCCAGTTGCGGCAGGGCGGCCAAGAGACCCAGTACTTC. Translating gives CASSQLRQGGQETQYF.